This TCR beta chain stems from a study of regulatory T cells in long-lasting Graves disease. Indicated time point: persistent/refractory GD, antithyroid drugs over 5 years with positive TRAb. Isolated PBMC RNA provided the starting material for the TCR library. With V trimmed by 5 bases and J by 6 bases, 10 bases remained unmatched. In germline, CDR1 is MDHEN, CDR2 SYDVKM. The CDR3 extends over 15 amino acids. Investigators prepared the TCR beta libraries by applying iRepertoire HTBI primers and Arm-PCR of CDR3 regions. TCRdb re-analysed the multiplex PCR reads in MiXCR, keeping a single row per CDR3 protein. This sample has approximately 400,000 distinct CDR3 sequences, with 20% found just once.

The starting material was peripheral blood mononuclear cells (PBMCs), obtained when the disease was refractory, from a patient treated with antithyroid drugs. V gene TRBV28 combines with J gene TRBJ1-1; TRBD1 matches 9 bases. The source of this sequence is a female donor with Graves disease. DNA of the CDR3: TGTGCCAGCAGTCCGTGGACAGGGGATCAGGCTGAAGCTTTCTTT. Protein: CASSPWTGDQAEAFF.